The clone carrying this T cell receptor (beta chain) was recorded only once. Repertoires were generated with immunoSEQ multiplex PCR, while TCRdb's copy carries only in-frame clones and drops some. The sample carries roughly 140,000 clones, around nine tenths recorded once. This sample was taken from a study of T cell responses to AZD1222 COVID-19 vaccine. On the study more broadly: Pooled samples include second doses given at about 4 or 12 weeks.

V lost 3 bases to trimming and J lost 1 base, with 7 bases between them. The CDR3 is 13 residues long. Germline CDR1 is SGHRS and CDR2 is YFSETQ. The source of this sequence is an adult in good health. The chain couples TRBV5-1 to TRBJ1-1; D not certain. This specimen consisted of peripheral blood, obtained on day 0 of AZD1222 vaccination. For the CDR3, the DNA is TGCGCCAGCAGCTCGGACCCGAACACTGAAGCTTTCTTT. This codes for CASSSDPNTEAFF.